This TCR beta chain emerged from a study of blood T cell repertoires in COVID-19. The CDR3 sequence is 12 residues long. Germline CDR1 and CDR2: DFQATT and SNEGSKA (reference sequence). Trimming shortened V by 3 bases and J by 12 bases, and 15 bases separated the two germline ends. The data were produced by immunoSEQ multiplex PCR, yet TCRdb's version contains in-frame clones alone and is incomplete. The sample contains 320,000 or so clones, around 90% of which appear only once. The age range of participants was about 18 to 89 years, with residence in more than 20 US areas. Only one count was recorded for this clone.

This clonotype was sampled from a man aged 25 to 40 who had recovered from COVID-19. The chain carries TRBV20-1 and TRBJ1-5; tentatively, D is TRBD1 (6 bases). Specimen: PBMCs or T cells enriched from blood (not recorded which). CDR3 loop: CSASEGGRDQHF. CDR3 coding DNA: TGCAGTGCTAGTGAGGGGGGGCGCGACCAGCATTTT.